A single sample is the source of the 7 T cell receptor beta chains below, sequenced in a study of blood T cell repertoires in COVID-19. This table comes from immunoSEQ multiplex PCR, and its TCRdb copy is limited to in-frame clones, with some not included. There are some 140,000 clones in the sample; about 79% occur only once, and 3% to 3.5% lies in the top ten. The sequencing input was peripheral blood. The origin of the receptors is a woman of 80 years or more with acute or convalescent COVID-19.

V and J are TRBV4-1 and TRBJ2-1; D gene uncertain. V lost 1 base and J 4 bases, leaving 17 bases between the germline ends. Germline CDR1 is MGHRA and CDR2 is YSYEKL. This CDR3 comprises 17 residues. CDR3 DNA sequence: TGCGCCAGCAGCCAAGCTGGAGTTGTAACAACTTACAATGAGCAGTTCTTC. Its translation is CASSQAGVVTTYNEQFF.

The chain combines TRBV14 with TRBJ1-2; TRBD1 matches at 11 bases. CDR3 length: 15 amino acids. The J segment lost 5 bases and the V segment lost 3 bases, leaving 5 bases of the junction unmatched. Germline values: CDR1 SGHDN, CDR2 FVKESK. The CDR3 coding sequence is TGTGCCAGCAGCCAGGCCGGGACAGGGGGTTATGGCTACACCTTC. It yields the protein CASSQAGTGGYGYTF.

The gene calls are TRBV19 and TRBJ1-1; 11 nucleotides agree with TRBD1. Germline CDR1 and CDR2: LNHDA and SQIVND (reference sequence). There are 17 residues in the CDR3. V shed 7 bases, J shed 1 base, and the junction held 11 bases outside the gene matches. CDR3 DNA sequence: TGTGCCAGTAACTCGGACAGGGGGCTGGCCGGGAACACTGAAGCTTTCTTT. The encoded protein is CASNSDRGLAGNTEAFF.

The chain links TRBV9 to TRBJ2-2, with TRBD2 matching 12 bases. Germline trimming cut 4 bases from V and 7 bases from J; bases unmatched to any gene: 5. From germline, CDR1 is SGDLS and CDR2 YYNGEE. The CDR3 is 15 amino acids. CDR3 loop: CASSRGLAGIGELFF. The CDR3 bases are TGTGCCAGCAGCCGCGGACTAGCGGGGATCGGGGAGCTGTTTTTT.

This clone was seen a handful of times. This chain joins TRBV30 and TRBJ1-1; the D gene is possibly TRBD1 (5 bases). V dropped 5 bases and J dropped 0 bases, with 13 bases sitting between them. Germline CDR1 GTSNPN, CDR2 SVGIG (reference sequence). The CDR3 is made up of 14 amino acids. The CDR3 spells CAWVSRALNTEAFF. Written as DNA, the CDR3 is TGTGCCTGGGTGTCCAGGGCACTGAACACTGAAGCTTTCTTT.

The rearrangement links TRBV5-6 to TRBJ2-7; TRBD1 matches at 9 bases. V gave up 4 bases and J gave up 3 bases; unmatched junction bases: 5. The CDR3 has 14 amino acids. Germline assignment: CDR1 SGHDT and CDR2 YYEEEE. The CDR3 bases are TGTGCCAGCAGCATGGGACAGGGAGACTACGAGCAGTACTTC. Translating gives CASSMGQGDYEQYF.

The V call is TRBV7-5, the J call TRBJ1-3; the tabulated D call, TRBD1, remains unverified against the DNA. TRBV7-5 is marked as a pseudogene. The CDR3 contains 14 residues. CDR3 region: CARSSRGPGNTIYF. The CDR3 nucleotides read TGTGCCAGAAGCTCTAGGGGTCCTGGAAACACCATATATTTT.